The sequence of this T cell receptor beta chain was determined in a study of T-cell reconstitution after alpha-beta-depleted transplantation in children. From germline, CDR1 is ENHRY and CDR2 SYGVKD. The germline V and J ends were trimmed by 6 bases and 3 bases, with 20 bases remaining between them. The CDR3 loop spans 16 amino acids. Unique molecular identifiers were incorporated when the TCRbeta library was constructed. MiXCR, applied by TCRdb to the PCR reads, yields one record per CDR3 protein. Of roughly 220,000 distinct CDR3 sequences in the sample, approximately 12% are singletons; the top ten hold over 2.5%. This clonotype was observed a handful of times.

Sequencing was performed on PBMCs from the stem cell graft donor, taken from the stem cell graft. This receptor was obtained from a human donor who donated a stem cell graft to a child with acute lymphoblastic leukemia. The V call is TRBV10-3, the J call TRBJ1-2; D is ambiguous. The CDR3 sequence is CAISSDTTPHHYGYTF. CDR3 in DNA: TGTGCCATCAGCTCAGATACGACACCTCACCACTATGGCTACACCTTC.